Listed here is a single TCR beta chain. Its antigen remains unknown. A multiplex PCR was run with 60 Vbeta primers and 13 Jbeta primers. This table comes from immunoSEQ multiplex PCR, and its TCRdb copy is limited to in-frame clones, with some not included. The table has under 300,000 clones, approximately 80% seen once. The data are from a study of cytomegalovirus exposure and HLA in healthy donors. Study-wide results and caveats: A later analysis reported that several of the most significant clusters appeared to be linked to common viral pathogens, among them Epstein-Barr virus.

The sample taken for sequencing was PBMCs. The sequence was collected from a woman aged 55-70 years in good health and CMV-seropositive.

The CDR3 protein is CASRGGQGPLEAFF. In DNA form, the CDR3 reads TGTGCCAGCAGGGGGGGACAGGGCCCTTTAGAAGCTTTCTTT. The chain uses TRBV7-9 and TRBJ1-1; 9 bases align to TRBD1. CDR1 and CDR2 (germline): SEHNR, FQNEAQ (reference sequence). J was trimmed by 8 bases and V by 6 bases; bases with no gene match: 10. The CDR3 sequence is 14 residues long.